These 20 T cell receptor beta chains share one sample of origin, sequenced in a study of blood T cells in healthy people across ages. Primed by a sample-barcoded 5' primer and a J-beta primer mix, a second PCR proceeded for roughly 7 to 11 cycles. TCRdb re-called the 5' RACE reads with MiXCR, one entry per CDR3 protein. The sample holds some 920,000 distinct CDR3 sequences, roughly 47% seen once. The sample was blood. These receptors all come from a woman in her sixties in good health.

The rearrangement joins TRBV11-2 to TRBJ1-1; D is unclear. The germline CDR1 and CDR2 sequences are SGHAT and FQNNGV. The CDR3 runs 13 residues. V lost 5 bases, J lost 4 bases, and 11 bases lay in between. The DNA of the CDR3 is TGTGCCAGCAGCGAACAAGTCCCCACTGAAGCTTTCTTT. This translates into CASSEQVPTEAFF. The full variable domain, its missing parts supplied by reference TRBV11-2 and TRBJ1-1, is EAGVAQSPRYKIIEKRQSVAFWCNPISGHATLYWYQQILGQGPKLLIQFQNNGVVDDSQLPKDRFSAERLKGVDSTLKIQPAKLEDSAVYLCASSEQVPTEAFFGQGTRLTVV.

V is TRBV7-2 and J is TRBJ2-1; D possibly corresponds to TRBD2 (7 bases). Germline CDR1 reads SGHTA; CDR2 reads FQGNSA. Trimming shortened V by 3 bases and J by 3 bases, and 18 bases separated the two germline ends. This CDR3 spans 17 amino acids. The CDR3 region is CASSFWGGALGYNEQFF. Here the CDR3 DNA reads TGTGCCAGCAGCTTTTGGGGGGGGGCCCTAGGCTACAATGAGCAGTTCTTC.

To note about this clonotype: One base away lies a much larger clone, so this may be a sequencing read error. Lacking the conserved final phenylalanine or tryptophan, this CDR3 likely reflects a read error. V usage is TRBV24-1 and J usage is TRBJ2-3; no clear D gene. CDR1 and CDR2 (germline): KGHDR, SFDVKD. The V and J ends lost 6 bases and 0 bases respectively, with 9 bases between them. This CDR3 is 14 amino acids long. The CDR3 here is CATSRATSTDTQYS. The CDR3 DNA is TGTGCCACCAGTCGGGCCACTAGCACAGATACGCAGTATTCT.

In DNA form, the CDR3 reads TGCAGCGTGATGACAGGGGGCGTCTATGGCTACACCTTC. Translation: CSVMTGGVYGYTF. The chain recombines TRBV29-1 with TRBJ1-2; TRBD1 matches at 10 bases. The V gene's germline CDR1 is SQVTM and CDR2 ANQGSEA. The CDR3 is 13 residues long. V lost 6 bases to trimming and J lost 4 bases; unmatched junction nucleotides: 5. Full variable domain (outside the CDR3, taken from reference TRBV29-1 and TRBJ1-2): SAVISQKPSRDICQRGTSLTIQCQVDSQVTMMFWYRQQPGQSLTLIATANQGSEATYESGFVIDKFPISRPNLTFSTLTVSNMSPEDSSIYLCSVMTGGVYGYTFGSGTRLTVV.

This clonotype appeared a few times. CDR3 sequence (DNA): TGTGCCAGCAGCTTGGGACAGGGGGTCAACGAGCAGTACTTC. It is translated as CASSLGQGVNEQYF. The chain recombines TRBV7-9 with TRBJ2-7; 11 bases line up with TRBD1. Germline assignment: CDR1 SEHNR and CDR2 FQNEAQ (reference sequence). The CDR3 runs 14 residues. Germline trimming cut 3 bases from V and 5 bases from J; bases unmatched to any gene: 3.

The J gene is TRBJ2-1, the V gene TRBV20-1; perhaps TRBD2 as D (5 bases). Deletions cut 7 bases from V and 5 bases from J, with 9 bases between. Germline V lookup: CDR1 DFQATT, CDR2 SNEGSKA (reference sequence). The CDR3 has 11 amino acids. The DNA of the CDR3 is TGCAGTGGAGAGGGTGACAATGAGCAGTTCTTC. This translates into CSGEGDNEQFF.

This clonotype has a handful of counts. The rearrangement joins TRBV6-2 or TRBV6-3 to TRBJ1-1; 7 nucleotides agree with TRBD1. Germline V lookup: CDR1 MNHEY, CDR2 SVGEGT. The CDR3 totals 16 residues. Trimming took 0 bases from V and 7 from J; bases not matched to a gene: 11. Here the CDR3 reads CASSYSSSGTAIEAFF. CDR3 nucleotide sequence: TGTGCCAGCAGTTACTCCTCCTCAGGGACAGCCATTGAAGCTTTCTTT.

The J gene is TRBJ2-1, the V gene TRBV29-1; no firm D call. Deletions cut 5 bases from V and 1 base from J, with 9 bases between. This CDR3 is 13 amino acids long. Germline V gene lookup returns CDR1 SQVTM and CDR2 ANQGSEA. The CDR3 DNA reads as TGCAGCGTTCCCCAGGTATCCTACAATGAGCAGTTCTTC. Translated, it gives CSVPQVSYNEQFF.

This sequence joins TRBV12-3 or TRBV12-4 and TRBJ2-7; D gene uncertain. The CDR3 has 15 residues. Trimming removed 5 bases at V and 6 bases at J, with 20 bases between. CDR3 amino acids: CASSDRARASGEQYF. In DNA, the CDR3 is TGTGCCAGCAGTGACCGGGCTAGGGCCTCAGGCGAGCAGTACTTC.

This rearrangement joins TRBV4-2 to TRBJ2-7; D unresolved. CDR3 size: 14 residues. CDR1 is LGHNA, CDR2 YNFKEQ, per germline. Deletions cut 0 bases from V and 0 bases from J, with 6 bases between. CDR3 coding DNA: TGTGCCAGCAGCCAAGAAACTGCCTCCTACGAGCAGTACTTC. It is translated as CASSQETASYEQYF.

The rearrangement joins TRBV6-2 or TRBV6-3 to TRBJ2-2, with D uncertain. This CDR3 region has 15 residues. Trimming left V 4 bases short and J 0 bases short, with 9 bases between. CDR1 is MNHEY and CDR2 is SVGEGT in the germline V gene. The CDR3 region is CASSSWQANTGELFF. In DNA, the CDR3 is TGTGCCAGCAGTTCGTGGCAGGCGAACACCGGGGAGCTGTTTTTT.

This clonotype was seen just once. V and J are TRBV5-1 and TRBJ2-7; TRBD1 agrees at 7 bases. The CDR3 extends over 16 amino acids. J was trimmed by 0 bases and V by 5 bases; bases with no gene match: 11. Germline values: CDR1 SGHRS, CDR2 YFSETQ. DNA of the CDR3: TGCGCCAGCAGGCCGCCATACAGGGGCCGCTCCTACGAGCAGTACTTC. Translation gives CASRPPYRGRSYEQYF.

The chain recombines TRBV18 with TRBJ1-2; D is uncertain. The CDR3 has 14 residues. Germline V gene sequence: CDR1 KGHSH, CDR2 LQKENI. The V gene lost 0 bases and the J gene lost 8 bases, with 13 bases spanning the gap. The CDR3 reads CASSPPSRERGYTF. The CDR3, as DNA: TGTGCCAGCTCACCACCATCCCGGGAGCGCGGCTACACCTTC.

This chain connects TRBV20-1 to TRBJ2-3, with D tentatively TRBD2 (6 bases). V was clipped by 5 bases and J by 3 bases, with 12 bases between them. The CDR3 totals 13 residues. Germline CDR1 and CDR2: DFQATT and SNEGSKA (reference sequence). CDR3 region: CSARLGGTDTQYF. As DNA, the CDR3 is TGCAGTGCTCGCCTTGGGGGGACAGATACGCAGTATTTT.

In this sample, this clonotype turned up once. A junction boundary mismatches the germline segment, possibly from a read error. The rearrangement uses TRBV3-1 and TRBJ1-4; D call uncertain. This CDR3 has 14 residues. Germline CDR1 reads LGHDT; CDR2 reads YNNKEL (reference sequence). CDR3 in DNA: TGTACCAGCAGCCAGAGACACACCAATGAAAAACTGTTTTTT. Translation: CTSSQRHTNEKLFF.

The chain recombines TRBV29-1 with TRBJ2-3, with a possible D match to TRBD2 (5 bases). V was shortened by 3 bases and J by 0 bases, with 10 bases between the two germline ends. Per the germline V gene, CDR1 is SQVTM and CDR2 is ANQGSEA. This CDR3 comprises 14 residues. CDR3 nucleotide sequence: TGCAGCGTTGACTCCAGCGGAAGCACAGATACGCAGTATTTT. Protein sequence: CSVDSSGSTDTQYF.

The rearrangement uses TRBV3-1 and TRBJ2-5, with TRBD1 as a possible D gene (5 bases). The DNA end lines up better with TRBJ2-7; the J call may be wrong. This CDR3 is built from 16 residues. The germline V gene encodes CDR1 LGHDT and CDR2 YNNKEL (reference sequence). The CDR3 is CASSQDLAKGSYEQYF. CDR3 sequence (DNA): TGTGCCAGCAGCCAAGATCTCGCAAAGGGGTCCTACGAGCAGTACTTC.

In its sample, this clonotype was seen a few times. The V call is TRBV15, the J call TRBJ2-3; 11 nucleotides line up with TRBD2. Germline V CDR1 and CDR2: LNHNV, YYDKDF (reference sequence). The length of the CDR3 is 17 residues. Trimming at V came to 9 bases and at J to 0 bases, leaving 11 bases not matched to a gene. CDR3: CATTRAIAGGSTDTQYF. Written as DNA, the CDR3 is TGTGCCACTACCCGTGCGATAGCGGGAGGGAGCACAGATACGCAGTATTTT.

This clonotype appeared a few times. The rearrangement links TRBV3-1 to TRBJ2-7; 7 positions match TRBD1. Unmatched junction bases numbered 5, after V lost 3 bases and J lost 3 bases. The CDR3 is 14 residues long. Looked up from germline, CDR1 is LGHDT and CDR2 is YNNKEL (reference sequence). CDR3 amino acids: CASSHDRVIYEQYF. CDR3 in DNA: TGTGCCAGCAGCCACGACAGGGTAATCTACGAGCAGTACTTC.

J is TRBJ1-1 and V is TRBV4-1, with D maybe TRBD1 (5 bases). Trimming removed 0 bases from V and 11 bases from J, with 13 bases in between. The CDR3 totals 13 residues. Germline CDR1 is MGHRA and CDR2 is YSYEKL. The DNA for the CDR3 is TGCGCCAGCAGCCAAGATGGGGACCTGGCCGCTTTCTTT. This gives the protein CASSQDGDLAAFF.